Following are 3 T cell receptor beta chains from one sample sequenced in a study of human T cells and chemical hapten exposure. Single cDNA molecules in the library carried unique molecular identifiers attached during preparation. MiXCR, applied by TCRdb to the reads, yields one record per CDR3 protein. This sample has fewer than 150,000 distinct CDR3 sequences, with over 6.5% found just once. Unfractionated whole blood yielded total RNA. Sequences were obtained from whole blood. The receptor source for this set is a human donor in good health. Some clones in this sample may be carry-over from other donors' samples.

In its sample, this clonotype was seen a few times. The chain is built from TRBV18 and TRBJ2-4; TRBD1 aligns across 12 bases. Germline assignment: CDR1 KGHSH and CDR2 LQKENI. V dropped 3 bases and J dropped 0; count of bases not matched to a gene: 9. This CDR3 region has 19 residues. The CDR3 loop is CASSPPGQGAVGAKNIQYF. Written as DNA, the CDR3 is TGTGCCAGCTCACCCCCGGGACAGGGGGCTGTGGGAGCCAAAAACATTCAGTACTTC.

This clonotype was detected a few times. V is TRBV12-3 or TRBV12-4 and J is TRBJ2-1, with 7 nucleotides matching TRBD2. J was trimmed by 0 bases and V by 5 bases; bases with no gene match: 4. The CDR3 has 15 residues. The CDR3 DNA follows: TGTGCCAGCAGTCTTCTAGCGGTCTCCTACAATGAGCAGTTCTTC. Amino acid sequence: CASSLLAVSYNEQFF.

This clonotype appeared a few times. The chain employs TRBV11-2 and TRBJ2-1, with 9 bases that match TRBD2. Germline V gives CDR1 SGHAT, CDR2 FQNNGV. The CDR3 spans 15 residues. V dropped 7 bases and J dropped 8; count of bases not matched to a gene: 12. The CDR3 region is CASTLGVAGVYEQFF. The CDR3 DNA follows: TGTGCCAGCACCCTCGGGGTAGCGGGAGTTTATGAGCAGTTCTTC.